This T cell receptor beta chain emerged from a study of blood T cell repertoires in COVID-19. Study information: The study drew acute and convalescent COVID-19 samples from the United States, Italy and Spain. PBMCs, B-cell-depleted T cells, or T cells provided the cDNA or gDNA that made up the material.

The repertoire was sequenced with immunoSEQ multiplex PCR; TCRdb's copy has only in-frame clones and lacks some. The data hold about 130,000 clones, with 70% to 90% observed a single time. Trimming cost V 4 bases and J 8 bases; bases outside gene matches: 7. Germline-derived CDR1 and CDR2 are SGDLS and YYNGEE. The CDR3 runs to 14 residues. The clonotype comes from a man between 65 and 85 years old with active COVID-19. The chain recombines TRBV9 with TRBJ2-1, with 9 bases identical to TRBD2. What was sequenced was peripheral blood. In nucleotides, the CDR3 is TGTGCCAGCAGCTCGCGGGGGGGTTTCGATGAGCAGTTCTTC. Amino acids: CASSSRGGFDEQFF.